This entry lists 19 T cell receptor beta chains sequenced from one sample in a study of T cells in women clearing cervical HPV infection. Sequencing used immunoSEQ multiplex PCR; TCRdb keeps in-frame clones, though not all of them. Its table records 45,000 to 55,000 clones. The specimen sequenced was blood buffy coat. The receptors originated from a woman between 18 and 75 years old with a cervical HPV16 infection that either progressed to CIN3+ or cleared (not recorded which).

Concerning this clone itself: Read sequence stops 3 residues before the CDR3 end, and the germline J gene provides the missing end. The rearrangement uses TRBV2 and TRBJ1-1; D gene uncertain. The CDR3 spans 14 residues. Germline V gene sequence: CDR1 SNHLY, CDR2 FYNNEI. V was clipped by 4 bases and J by 1 base, with 10 bases between them. The CDR3 DNA, read in part, is TGTGCCAGCAGTGGGTCCAGGCGGAACACTGAA. Protein: CASSGSRRNTE. The CDR3, in full, reads CASSGSRRNTEAFF.

The CDR3 here is CASSEAHPGLAGVMDTQYF. The DNA read from the CDR3 is TGTGCCAGCAGTGAGGCCCATCCGGGACTAGCGGGCGTGATGGATACG. The rearrangement uses TRBV2 and TRBJ2-3; 12 bases are a match to TRBD2. Read sequence stops 3 residues before the CDR3 end, and the germline J gene provides the missing end. Per germline, CDR1 SNHLY and CDR2 FYNNEI. Losses at the gene ends were 3 bases for V and 6 bases for J; bases not matched to a gene: 16. The CDR3 has 19 residues.

Points on this clone: The read falls 3 residues short of the CDR3 end, and the missing part is taken from the germline J gene. The rearrangement uses TRBV20-1 and TRBJ2-1, with 14 bases that match TRBD2. This CDR3 is built from 16 residues. Germline values: CDR1 DFQATT, CDR2 SNEGSKA (reference sequence). The junction had 9 bases not matched to a gene; V was cut back by 5 bases and J by 6 bases. The CDR3 is CSAEPTSGRGSNEQFF. Incomplete CDR3 DNA: TGCAGTGCTGAACCGACTAGCGGGAGGGGGAGCAATGAG.

On this clone: Read sequence stops 3 residues before the CDR3 end, and the germline J gene provides the missing end. V and J are TRBV10-2 and TRBJ2-5; 9 nucleotides line up with TRBD1. The CDR3 is 15 amino acids. CDR1 and CDR2 (germline): WSHSY, SAAADI. V shed 5 bases and J 5 bases; nucleotides not matched to a gene: 9. CDR3 DNA (partial): TGCGCCAGCAGTCGTCCGGGACAGGGATTTGAGACC. Residues: CASSRPGQGFET. The entire CDR3 sequence reads CASSRPGQGFETQYF.

Remarks on this clone: The read comes to an end 3 residues before the CDR3 does, leaving the germline J gene to fill in the end. This chain links TRBV30 with TRBJ1-1; tentative D call: TRBD1 (6 bases). Trimming cost V 3 bases and J 3 bases, with 11 bases left between them. Germline CDR1 GTSNPN, CDR2 SVGIG (reference sequence). The CDR3 has 13 amino acids. The sequenced part of the CDR3 DNA is TGTGCCTGGAGACACAGGGATGACACTGAA. It yields the protein CAWRHRDDTE. The entire CDR3 sequence reads CAWRHRDDTEAFF.

On this clone itself: The CDR3 end falls 3 residues outside the read, so it is completed with the germline J gene. This sequence joins TRBV18 and TRBJ1-5, with D hard to call. CDR3 length equals 13 residues. The V end lost 4 bases, the J end lost 0 bases, and 4 bases lay between the germline ends. CDR1 and CDR2 from the germline V gene are KGHSH and LQKENI. The covered CDR3 bases are TGTGCCAGCTCACTAAATAGCAATCAGCCC. Residues: CASSLNSNQP. The full CDR3 protein reads CASSLNSNQPQHF. Filled out from reference TRBV18 and TRBJ1-5, the complete variable domain reads NAGVMQNPRHLVRRRGQEARLRCSPMKGHSHVYWYRQLPEEGLKFMVYLQKENIIDESGMPKERFSAEFPKEGPSILRIQQVVRGDSAAYFCASSLNSNQPQHFGDGTRLSIL.

Of note for this clone: The missing CDR3 end, 3 residues past where the read stops, is filled in from the germline J gene. The V gene is TRBV5-5, the J gene TRBJ1-1; D not certain. The germline gives CDR1 SGHKS, CDR2 YYEKEE (reference sequence). Trimming removed 0 bases at V and 4 bases at J, with 13 bases between. The CDR3 loop spans 15 amino acids. The CDR3 sequence: CASSLVPGKITEAFF. The sequenced part of the CDR3 DNA is TGTGCCAGCAGCTTGGTGCCGGGTAAGATCACTGAA.

In regard to this clone: The observed sequence ends 3 residues before the CDR3 terminus, with the missing tail filled in from the germline J gene. The chain couples TRBV2 to TRBJ2-7; tentatively, D is TRBD2 (6 bases). The CDR3 totals 15 residues. The V gene's germline CDR1 is SNHLY and CDR2 FYNNEI. The germline V and J ends were trimmed by 0 bases and 5 bases, with 14 bases remaining between them. The CDR3 DNA, read in part, is TGTGCCAGCAGTGAAGCGAGGAGGGTTGGAGACGAG. It encodes CASSEARRVGDE. The whole CDR3 sequence is CASSEARRVGDEQYF.

To note about this clone: The observed sequence ends 3 residues before the CDR3 terminus, with the missing tail filled in from the germline J gene. This rearrangement joins TRBV7-9 to TRBJ2-1; 9 nucleotides agree with TRBD1. CDR1 and CDR2 from the germline V gene are SEHNR and FQNEAQ (reference sequence). Losses at the gene ends were 2 bases for V and 5 bases for J; bases not matched to a gene: 4. The CDR3 runs to 15 residues. The CDR3 sequence: CASSLPGQGNNEQFF. The DNA read from the CDR3 is TGTGCCAGCAGCTTACCGGGACAGGGAAACAATGAG. The whole variable domain, remainder taken from reference TRBV7-9 and TRBJ2-1, is DTGVSQNPRHKITKRGQNVTFRCDPISEHNRLYWYRQTLGQGPEFLTYFQNEAQLEKSRLLSDRFSAERPKGSFSTLEIQRTEQGDSAMYLCASSLPGQGNNEQFFGPGTRLTVL.

Concerning this clone itself: With the read ending 3 residues before the CDR3 end, the germline J gene is used to fill in that end. The V and J genes are TRBV30 and TRBJ1-6, with TRBD1 matching over 7 bases. J was trimmed by 4 bases and V by 2 bases; bases with no gene match: 11. Germline V gene sequence: CDR1 GTSNPN, CDR2 SVGIG (reference sequence). This CDR3 contains 17 residues. The CDR3 sequence is CAWSSGRTGRYNSPLHF. The sequenced CDR3 bases are TGTGCCTGGAGTAGCGGTAGGACAGGTCGTTATAATTCACCC.

Note on this clone: The sequenced fragment ends 3 residues before the CDR3 boundary, so the rest is inferred from the germline J gene. The chain links TRBV30 to TRBJ1-6; D gene uncertain. CDR3 length: 14 residues. With 2 bases removed from V and 10 bases from J, the gap between germline ends came to 15 bases. Germline CDR1 is GTSNPN and CDR2 is SVGIG (reference sequence). The covered CDR3 bases are TGTGCCTGGAGTCGGAAGGGTGGAGGATCACCC. Amino acids: CAWSRKGGGSP. The complete CDR3 reads CAWSRKGGGSPLHF.

The CDR3 bases that were read are TGTGCCAGCAGTTCGGGACTGAATGAG. Amino acids: CASSSGLNE. The complete CDR3 reads CASSSGLNEQFF. The rearrangement uses TRBV11-3 and TRBJ2-1, with D possibly being TRBD2 (6 bases). Sequencing ends 3 residues short of the CDR3 end; the germline J gene provides the rest. The ends were cut back, 6 bases at V and 7 bases at J, with 10 bases in the middle. Per germline, CDR1 SGHNT and CDR2 YENEEA. The CDR3 sequence is 12 residues long.

Concerning this clone: The read halts 3 residues ahead of the CDR3 end, with the missing end drawn from the germline J gene. The chain couples TRBV5-1 to TRBJ1-1, with D possibly being TRBD1 (5 bases). The CDR3 has 13 residues. The V end was cut by 4 bases, the J end by 6 bases, with 13 bases between. Per the germline V gene, CDR1 is SGHRS and CDR2 is YFSETQ. The CDR3 sequence is CASSDTTVAEAFF. The covered CDR3 bases are TGCGCCAGCAGCGATACGACAGTGGCTGAA.

As concerns this clone: The missing CDR3 end, 3 residues past where the read stops, is filled in from the germline J gene. The chain couples TRBV12-3 or TRBV12-4 to TRBJ1-1; D is unresolved. The length of the CDR3 is 13 residues. Trimming removed 6 bases at V and 3 bases at J, with 11 bases between. The sequenced part of the CDR3 DNA is TGTGCCAGCAGCCAACTACCTGACACTGAA. Translated, it gives CASSQLPDTE. The whole CDR3 protein reads CASSQLPDTEAFF.

CDR3 amino acids: CASSTAFRQVRNYGYTF. Incomplete CDR3 DNA: TGTGCCAGTAGTACCGCCTTTCGACAGGTCCGTAACTATGGC. This chain connects TRBV19 to TRBJ1-2, with D possibly TRBD1 on 6 matching bases. The sequence runs out 3 residues before the end of the CDR3; the remainder is reconstructed from the germline J gene. The germline V and J ends were trimmed by 4 bases and 1 base, with 19 bases remaining between them. Germline values: CDR1 LNHDA, CDR2 SQIVND (reference sequence). This CDR3 spans 17 amino acids. Variable domain in full (rest from reference TRBV19 and TRBJ1-2): DGGITQSPKYLFRKEGQNVTLSCEQNLNHDAMYWYRQDPGQGLRLIYYSQIVNDFQKGDIAEGYSVSREKKESFPLTVTSAQKNPTAFYLCASSTAFRQVRNYGYTFGSGTRLTVV.

A remark on this clone: The read gets to within 3 residues of the CDR3 end, and the germline J gene fills in the rest. The V call is TRBV30, the J call TRBJ1-6; D may be TRBD1 (5 bases). Germline loops: CDR1 GTSNPN, CDR2 SVGIG (reference sequence). The CDR3 is made up of 12 amino acids. Trimming removed 5 bases at V and 7 bases at J, with 9 bases between. CDR3 DNA (partial): TGTGCCTGGTCGGGGGGAAATTCACCC. This codes for CAWSGGNSP. The full CDR3 protein reads CAWSGGNSPLHF.

Regarding this clone: Read sequence stops 3 residues before the CDR3 end, and the germline J gene provides the missing end. The J gene is TRBJ1-6, the V gene TRBV6-2 or TRBV6-3; no firm D call. The CDR3 is 13 amino acids. CDR1 is MNHEY, CDR2 SVGEGT, per germline. The V gene lost 2 bases and the J gene lost 6 bases, with 5 bases spanning the gap. The part of the CDR3 DNA that was read is TGTGCCAGCAGTTACGGCAGTAATTCACCC. Translation: CASSYGSNSP. The entire CDR3 protein reads CASSYGSNSPLHF.

Turning to this clone: The read comes to an end 3 residues before the CDR3 does, leaving the germline J gene to fill in the end. The V gene is TRBV20-1, the J gene TRBJ2-5, with D unresolved. This CDR3 contains 12 residues. CDR1 and CDR2 (germline): DFQATT, SNEGSKA (reference sequence). Deletions cut 2 bases from V and 5 bases from J, with 9 bases between. CDR3 bases read: TGCAGTGCTAGATCTAACGGGGAGACC. Translation gives CSARSNGET. The whole CDR3 is CSARSNGETQYF.

About this clone: The read comes to an end 3 residues before the CDR3 does, leaving the germline J gene to fill in the end. This chain links TRBV5-1 with TRBJ2-7, with 7 nucleotides matching TRBD2. Germline lookup yields CDR1 SGHRS and CDR2 YFSETQ. V lost 4 bases to trimming and J lost 1 base; unmatched junction nucleotides: 8. The CDR3 covers 15 residues. The CDR3 protein is CASSGMGGRSYEQYF. The sequenced CDR3 bases are TGCGCCAGCAGCGGGATGGGGGGGAGGTCCTACGAG.